This T cell receptor beta chain was identified in a study of blood T cell repertoires in COVID-19. Overall study context: Specimens from acute and convalescent COVID-19 originated in the United States, Italy and Spain. T cells, B-cell-depleted T cells, or PBMCs supplied cDNA or gDNA.

The assay was immunoSEQ multiplex PCR, and TCRdb's table has in-frame clones only and misses some. The repertoire includes under 450,000 clones, 80% to 85% of them detected once, and less than 6% sits in the top ten. Participant-given clinical history determined each cohort assignment. Resolution of symptoms, clearance, or two negative PCRs was present in recovered Cohort 3 donors. The germline CDR1 and CDR2 sequences are MNHEY and SVGAGI. The CDR3 has 14 residues. Trimming pared 0 bases from V and 0 bases from J, leaving 5 bases between. The rearrangement joins TRBV6-5 to TRBJ1-1; D gene uncertain. Sequencing was done on a sample of PBMCs or T cells enriched from blood (not recorded which). The TCR comes from a woman in her forties or fifties who had recovered from COVID-19. The CDR3 nucleotides read TGTGCCAGCAGTTACTCGCTACTGAACACTGAAGCTTTCTTT. It specifies CASSYSLLNTEAFF.